Sequencing of this T cell receptor beta chain was carried out in a study of cytomegalovirus exposure and HLA in healthy donors. As for the donors, each was a healthy bone marrow donor. Researchers ran the PCR with 60 Vbeta and 13 Jbeta primers. Sequenced by immunoSEQ multiplex PCR; TCRdb stores in-frame clones only, minus some. The sample contains 150,000 to 200,000 clones, about 68% of which appear only once. V was shortened by 9 bases and J by 11 bases, with 25 bases between the two germline ends. CDR1 is LNHDA, CDR2 SQIVND, per germline (reference sequence). The CDR3 covers 14 residues. As concerns this clone: Distinct nucleotide sequences in the sample also encode this CDR3.

The sequence derives from a female donor in good health and CMV-seronegative. The sample comprised PBMCs. This chain connects TRBV19 to TRBJ1-1; D remains ambiguous. As DNA, the CDR3 is TGTGCCAGCAAATACAGCCGGGAGACGGTGAAGGCTTTCTTT. This codes for CASKYSRETVKAFF.